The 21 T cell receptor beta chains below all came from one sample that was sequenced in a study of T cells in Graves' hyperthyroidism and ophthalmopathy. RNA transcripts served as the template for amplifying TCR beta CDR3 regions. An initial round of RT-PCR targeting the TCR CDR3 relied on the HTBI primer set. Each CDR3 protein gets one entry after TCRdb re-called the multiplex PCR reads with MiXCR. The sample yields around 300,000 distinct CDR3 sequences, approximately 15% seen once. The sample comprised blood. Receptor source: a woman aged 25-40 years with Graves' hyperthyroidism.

The CDR3 sequence is CASSLAAIKNIQYF. The CDR3 bases are TGTGCCAGTAGTTTAGCGGCAATCAAAAACATTCAGTACTTC. This sequence joins TRBV19 and TRBJ2-4; a weak D match, TRBD2 (6 bases). Trimming stripped 5 bases from V and 3 bases from J, with 11 bases between. The CDR3 extends over 14 amino acids. From germline, CDR1 is LNHDA and CDR2 SQIVND (reference sequence).

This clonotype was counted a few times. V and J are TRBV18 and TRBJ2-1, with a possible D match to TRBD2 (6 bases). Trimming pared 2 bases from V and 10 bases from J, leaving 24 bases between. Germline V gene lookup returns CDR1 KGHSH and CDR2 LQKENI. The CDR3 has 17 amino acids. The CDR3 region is CASSPVDVGGEDGEQFF. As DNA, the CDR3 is TGTGCCAGCTCACCAGTTGATGTCGGGGGAGAGGATGGCGAGCAGTTCTTC.

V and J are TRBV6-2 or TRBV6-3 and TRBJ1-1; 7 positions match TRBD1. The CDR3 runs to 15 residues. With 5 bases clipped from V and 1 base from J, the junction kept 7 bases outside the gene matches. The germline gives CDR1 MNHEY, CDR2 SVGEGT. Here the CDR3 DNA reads TGTGCCAGCAGTGTCTGGGGACAGAGGAACACTGAAGCTTTCTTT. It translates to CASSVWGQRNTEAFF.

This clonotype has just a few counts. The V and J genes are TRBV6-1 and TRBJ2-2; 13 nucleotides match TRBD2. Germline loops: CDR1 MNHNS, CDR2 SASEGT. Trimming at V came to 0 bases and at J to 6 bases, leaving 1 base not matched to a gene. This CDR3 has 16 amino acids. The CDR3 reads CASSEAGLAGAGELFF. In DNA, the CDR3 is TGTGCCAGCAGTGAAGCCGGACTAGCGGGAGCCGGGGAGCTGTTTTTT.

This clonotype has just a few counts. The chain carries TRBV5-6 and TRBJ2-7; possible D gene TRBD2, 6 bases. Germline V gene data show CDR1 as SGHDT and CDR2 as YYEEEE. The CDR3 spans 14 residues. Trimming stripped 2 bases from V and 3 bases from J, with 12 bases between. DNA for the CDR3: TGTGCCAGCAGCTTTATTAGCGGACACTACGAGCAGTACTTC. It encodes CASSFISGHYEQYF.

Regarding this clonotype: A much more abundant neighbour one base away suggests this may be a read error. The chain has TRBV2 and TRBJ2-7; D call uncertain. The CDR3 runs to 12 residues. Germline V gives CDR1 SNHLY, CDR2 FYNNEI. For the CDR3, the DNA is TGTGCCGGCAGGAGCTACGACTACGAGCAGTACTTC. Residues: CAGRSYDYEQYF. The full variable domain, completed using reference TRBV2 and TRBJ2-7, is EPEVTQTPSHQVTQMGQEVILRCVPISNHLYFYWYRQILGQKVEFLVSFYNNEISEKSEIFDDQFSVERPDGSNFTLKIRSTKLEDSAMYFCAGRSYDYEQYFGPGTRLTVT.

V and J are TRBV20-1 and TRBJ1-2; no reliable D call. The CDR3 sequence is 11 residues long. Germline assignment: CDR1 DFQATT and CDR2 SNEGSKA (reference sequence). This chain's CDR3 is CSEFSSFGYTF. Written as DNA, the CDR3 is TGCAGCGAGTTTAGTAGCTTCGGCTACACCTTC.

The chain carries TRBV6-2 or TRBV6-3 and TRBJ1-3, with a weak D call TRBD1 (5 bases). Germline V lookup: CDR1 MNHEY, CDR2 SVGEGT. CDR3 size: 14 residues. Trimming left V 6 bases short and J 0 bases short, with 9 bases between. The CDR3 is CASSRALSGNTIYF. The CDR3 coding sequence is TGTGCCAGCAGCAGGGCCCTCTCTGGAAACACCATATATTTT.

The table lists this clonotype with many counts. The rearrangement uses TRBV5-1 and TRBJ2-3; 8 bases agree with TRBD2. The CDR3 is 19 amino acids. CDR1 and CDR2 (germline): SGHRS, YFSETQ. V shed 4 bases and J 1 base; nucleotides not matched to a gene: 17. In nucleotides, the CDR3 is TGCGCCAGCAGCCCCGAATCCGGGACTAGTAGTTTCCGCACAGATACGCAGTATTTT. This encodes CASSPESGTSSFRTDTQYF.

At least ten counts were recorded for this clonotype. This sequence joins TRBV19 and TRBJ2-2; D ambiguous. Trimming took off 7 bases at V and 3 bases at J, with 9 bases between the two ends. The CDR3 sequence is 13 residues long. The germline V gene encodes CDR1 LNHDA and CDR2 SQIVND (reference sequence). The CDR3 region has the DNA TGTGCCAGTAAGGGCAGCTACACCGGGGAGCTGTTTTTT. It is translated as CASKGSYTGELFF.

The CDR3 spells CASSWSYSSTDTQYF. CDR3 nucleotides: TGTGCCAGCAGCTGGAGCTACTCTAGCACAGATACGCAGTATTTT. The rearrangement uses TRBV11-2 and TRBJ2-3; D call uncertain. The CDR3 spans 15 residues. Germline V gene lookup returns CDR1 SGHAT and CDR2 FQNNGV. V was trimmed by 4 bases and J by 0 bases, leaving 11 bases between them. Full variable domain (missing parts from reference TRBV11-2 and TRBJ2-3): EAGVAQSPRYKIIEKRQSVAFWCNPISGHATLYWYQQILGQGPKLLIQFQNNGVVDDSQLPKDRFSAERLKGVDSTLKIQPAKLEDSAVYLCASSWSYSSTDTQYFGPGTRLTVL.

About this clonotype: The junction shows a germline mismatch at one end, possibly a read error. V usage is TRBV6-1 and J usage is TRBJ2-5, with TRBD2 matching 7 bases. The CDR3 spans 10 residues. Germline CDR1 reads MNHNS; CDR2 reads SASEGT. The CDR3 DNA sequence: TGTGCCAGCAGTGATGGGGCGGGAGACTTC. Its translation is CASSDGAGDF.

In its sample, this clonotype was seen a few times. The CDR3 spells CASSLAGAGEKLFF. The CDR3 bases are TGTGCCAGCAGCTTAGCGGGGGCCGGTGAAAAACTGTTTTTT. The rearrangement links TRBV7-9 to TRBJ1-4; weak D call: TRBD1 (6 bases). V lost 0 bases to trimming and J lost 7 bases, with 9 bases between them. Germline assignment: CDR1 SEHNR and CDR2 FQNEAQ (reference sequence). The CDR3 runs to 14 residues. Full variable domain (remainder filled in from reference TRBV7-9 and TRBJ1-4): DTGVSQNPRHKITKRGQNVTFRCDPISEHNRLYWYRQTLGQGPEFLTYFQNEAQLEKSRLLSDRFSAERPKGSFSTLEIQRTEQGDSAMYLCASSLAGAGEKLFFGSGTQLSVL.

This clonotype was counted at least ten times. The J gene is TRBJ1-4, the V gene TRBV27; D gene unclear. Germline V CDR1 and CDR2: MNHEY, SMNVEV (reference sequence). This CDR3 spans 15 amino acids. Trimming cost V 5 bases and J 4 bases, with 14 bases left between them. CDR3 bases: TGTGCCAGCAGTCCGCGACAAACCAGTAATGAAAAACTGTTTTTT. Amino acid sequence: CASSPRQTSNEKLFF. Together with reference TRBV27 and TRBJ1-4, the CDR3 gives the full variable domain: EAQVTQNPRYLITVTGKKLTVTCSQNMNHEYMSWYRQDPGLGLRQIYYSMNVEVTDKGDVPEGYKVSRKEKRNFPLILESPSPNQTSLYFCASSPRQTSNEKLFFGSGTQLSVL.

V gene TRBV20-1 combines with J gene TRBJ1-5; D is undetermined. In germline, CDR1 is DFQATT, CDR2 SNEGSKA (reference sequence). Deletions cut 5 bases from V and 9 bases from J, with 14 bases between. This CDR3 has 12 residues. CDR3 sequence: CSAPPPSGPQHF. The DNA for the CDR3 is TGCAGTGCTCCGCCCCCGTCAGGGCCCCAGCATTTT.

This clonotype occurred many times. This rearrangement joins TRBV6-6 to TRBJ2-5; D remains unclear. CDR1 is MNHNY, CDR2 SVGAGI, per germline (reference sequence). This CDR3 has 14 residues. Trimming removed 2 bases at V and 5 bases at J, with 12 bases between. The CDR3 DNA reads TGTGCCAGCAGTTACACGGGTCCCGGGGAGACCCAGTACTTC. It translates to CASSYTGPGETQYF.

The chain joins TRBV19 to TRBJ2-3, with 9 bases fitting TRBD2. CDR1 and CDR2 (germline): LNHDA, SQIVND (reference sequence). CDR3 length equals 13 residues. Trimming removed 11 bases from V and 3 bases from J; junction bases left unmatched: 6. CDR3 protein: CAVAGVSTDTQYF. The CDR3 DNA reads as TGTGCCGTAGCGGGAGTGTCGACAGATACGCAGTATTTT.

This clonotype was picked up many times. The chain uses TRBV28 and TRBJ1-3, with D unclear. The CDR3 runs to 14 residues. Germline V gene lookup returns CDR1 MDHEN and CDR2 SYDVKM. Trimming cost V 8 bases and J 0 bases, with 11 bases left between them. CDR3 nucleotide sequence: TGTGCCAGCGTCCGGGCCCTCTCTGGAAACACCATATATTTT. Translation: CASVRALSGNTIYF.

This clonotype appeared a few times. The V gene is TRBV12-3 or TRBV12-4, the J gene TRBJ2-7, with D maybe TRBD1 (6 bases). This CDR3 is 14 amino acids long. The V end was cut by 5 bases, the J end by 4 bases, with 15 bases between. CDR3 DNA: TGTGCCAGCAGTGCCCGGGACAACTTATACGAGCAGTACTTC. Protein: CASSARDNLYEQYF.

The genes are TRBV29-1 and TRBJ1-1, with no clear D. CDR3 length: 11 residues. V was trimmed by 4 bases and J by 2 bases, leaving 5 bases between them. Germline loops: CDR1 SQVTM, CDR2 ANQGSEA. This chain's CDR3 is CSVGANTEAFF. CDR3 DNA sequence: TGCAGCGTTGGGGCCAACACTGAAGCTTTCTTT.

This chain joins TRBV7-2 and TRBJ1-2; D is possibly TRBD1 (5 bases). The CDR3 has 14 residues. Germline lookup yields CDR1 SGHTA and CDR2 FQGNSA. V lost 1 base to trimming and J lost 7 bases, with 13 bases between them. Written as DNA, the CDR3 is TGTGCCAGCAGCTTAGATCCGGGGGTAGTTGGCTACACCTTC. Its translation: CASSLDPGVVGYTF. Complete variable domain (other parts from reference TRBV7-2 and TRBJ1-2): GAGVSQSPSNKVTEKGKDVELRCDPISGHTALYWYRQSLGQGLEFLIYFQGNSAPDKSGLPSDRFSAERTGGSVSTLTIQRTQQEDSAVYLCASSLDPGVVGYTFGSGTRLTVV.